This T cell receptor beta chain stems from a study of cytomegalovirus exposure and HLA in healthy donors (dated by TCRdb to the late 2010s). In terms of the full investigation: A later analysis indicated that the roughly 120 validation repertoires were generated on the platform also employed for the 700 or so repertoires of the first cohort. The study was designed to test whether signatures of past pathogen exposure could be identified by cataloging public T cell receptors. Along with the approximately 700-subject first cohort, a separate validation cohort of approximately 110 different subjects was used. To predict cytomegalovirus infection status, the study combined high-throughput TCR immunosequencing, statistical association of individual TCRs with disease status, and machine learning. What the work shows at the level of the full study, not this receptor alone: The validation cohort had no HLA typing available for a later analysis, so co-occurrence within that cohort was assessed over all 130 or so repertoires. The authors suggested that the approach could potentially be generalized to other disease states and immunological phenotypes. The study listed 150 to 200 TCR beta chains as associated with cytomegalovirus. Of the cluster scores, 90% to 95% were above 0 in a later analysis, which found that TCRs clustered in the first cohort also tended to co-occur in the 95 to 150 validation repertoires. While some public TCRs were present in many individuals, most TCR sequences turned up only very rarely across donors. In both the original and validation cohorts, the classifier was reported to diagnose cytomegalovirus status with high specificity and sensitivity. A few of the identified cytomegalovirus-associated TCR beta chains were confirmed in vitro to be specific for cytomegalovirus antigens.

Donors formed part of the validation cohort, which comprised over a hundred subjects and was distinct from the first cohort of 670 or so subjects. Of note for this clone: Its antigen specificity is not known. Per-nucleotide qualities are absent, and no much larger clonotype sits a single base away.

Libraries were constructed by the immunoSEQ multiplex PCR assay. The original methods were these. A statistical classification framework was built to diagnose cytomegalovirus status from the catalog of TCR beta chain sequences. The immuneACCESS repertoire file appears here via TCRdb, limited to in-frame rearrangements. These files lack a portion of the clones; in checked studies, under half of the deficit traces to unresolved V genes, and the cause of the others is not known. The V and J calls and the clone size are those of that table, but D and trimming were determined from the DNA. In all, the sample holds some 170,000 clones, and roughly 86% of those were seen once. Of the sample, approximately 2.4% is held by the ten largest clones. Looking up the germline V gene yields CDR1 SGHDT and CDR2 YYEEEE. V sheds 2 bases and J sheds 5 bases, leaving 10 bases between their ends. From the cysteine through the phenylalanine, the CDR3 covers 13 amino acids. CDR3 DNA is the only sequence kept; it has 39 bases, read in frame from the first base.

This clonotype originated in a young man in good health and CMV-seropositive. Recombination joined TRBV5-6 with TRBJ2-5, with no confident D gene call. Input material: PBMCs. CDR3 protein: CASSLYVMETQYF. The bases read TGTGCCAGCAGCTTATATGTTATGGAGACCCAGTACTTC.